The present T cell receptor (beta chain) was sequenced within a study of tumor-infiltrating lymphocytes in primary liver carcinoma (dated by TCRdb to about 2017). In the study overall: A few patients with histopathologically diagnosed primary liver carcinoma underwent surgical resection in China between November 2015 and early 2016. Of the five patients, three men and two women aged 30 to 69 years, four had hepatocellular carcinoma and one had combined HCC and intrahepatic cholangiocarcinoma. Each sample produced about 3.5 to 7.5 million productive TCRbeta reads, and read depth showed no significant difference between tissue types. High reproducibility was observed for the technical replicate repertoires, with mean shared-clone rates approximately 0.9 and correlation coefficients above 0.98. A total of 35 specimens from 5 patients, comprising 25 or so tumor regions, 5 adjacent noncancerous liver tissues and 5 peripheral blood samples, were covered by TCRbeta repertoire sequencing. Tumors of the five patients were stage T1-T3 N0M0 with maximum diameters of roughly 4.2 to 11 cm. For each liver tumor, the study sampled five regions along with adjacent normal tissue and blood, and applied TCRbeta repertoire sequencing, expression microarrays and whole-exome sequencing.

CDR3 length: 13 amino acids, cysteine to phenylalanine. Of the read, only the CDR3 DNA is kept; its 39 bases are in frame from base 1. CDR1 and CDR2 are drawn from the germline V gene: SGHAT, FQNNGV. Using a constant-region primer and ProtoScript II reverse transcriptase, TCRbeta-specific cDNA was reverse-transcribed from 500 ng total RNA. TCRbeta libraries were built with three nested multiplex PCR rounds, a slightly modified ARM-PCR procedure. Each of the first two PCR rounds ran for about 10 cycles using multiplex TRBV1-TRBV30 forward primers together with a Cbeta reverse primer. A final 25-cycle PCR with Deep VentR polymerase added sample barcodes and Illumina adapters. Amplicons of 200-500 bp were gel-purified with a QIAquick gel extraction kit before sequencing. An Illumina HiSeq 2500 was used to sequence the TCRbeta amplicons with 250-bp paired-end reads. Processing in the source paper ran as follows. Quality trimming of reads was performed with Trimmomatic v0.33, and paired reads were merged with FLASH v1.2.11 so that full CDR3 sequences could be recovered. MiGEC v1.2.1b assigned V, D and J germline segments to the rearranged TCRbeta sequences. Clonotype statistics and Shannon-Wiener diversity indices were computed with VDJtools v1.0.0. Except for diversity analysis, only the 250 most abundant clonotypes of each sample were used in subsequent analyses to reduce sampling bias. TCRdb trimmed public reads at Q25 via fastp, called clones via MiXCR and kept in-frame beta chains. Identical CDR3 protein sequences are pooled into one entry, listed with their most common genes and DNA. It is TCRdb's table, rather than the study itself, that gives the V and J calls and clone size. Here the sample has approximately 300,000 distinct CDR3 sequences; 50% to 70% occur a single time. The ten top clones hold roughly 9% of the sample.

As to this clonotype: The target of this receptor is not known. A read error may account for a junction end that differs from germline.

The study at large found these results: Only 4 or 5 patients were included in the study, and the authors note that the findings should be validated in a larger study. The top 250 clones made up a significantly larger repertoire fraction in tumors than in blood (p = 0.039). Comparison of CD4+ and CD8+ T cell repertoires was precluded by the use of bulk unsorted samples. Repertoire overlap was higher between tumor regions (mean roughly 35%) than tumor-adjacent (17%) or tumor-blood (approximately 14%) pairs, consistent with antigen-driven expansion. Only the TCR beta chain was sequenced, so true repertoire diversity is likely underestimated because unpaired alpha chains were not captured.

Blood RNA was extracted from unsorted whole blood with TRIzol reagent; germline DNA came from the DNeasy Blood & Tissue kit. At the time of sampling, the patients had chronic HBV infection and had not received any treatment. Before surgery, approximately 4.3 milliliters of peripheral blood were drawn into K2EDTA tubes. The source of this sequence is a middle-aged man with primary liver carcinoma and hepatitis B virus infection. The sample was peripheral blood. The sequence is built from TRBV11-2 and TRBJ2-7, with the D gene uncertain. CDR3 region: CASSPGPTHEQCF. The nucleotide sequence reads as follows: TGTGCCAGCAGCCCCGGACCTACCCACGAGCAGTGCTTC.